These 27 T cell receptor beta chains were sequenced from one sample in a study of blood T cell repertoires in COVID-19. Profiling relied on immunoSEQ multiplex PCR, and the TCRdb table lists in-frame clones only, not all of them. The data hold fewer than 450,000 clones, with about 90% observed a single time. The sequencing input was peripheral blood. These TCRs come from a young woman who had recovered from COVID-19.

The chain employs TRBV3-1 (or the pseudogene TRBV3-2) and TRBJ2-5; 8 nucleotides agree with TRBD2. This CDR3 contains 15 residues. The V and J ends lost 8 bases and 0 bases, in that order; junction bases with no gene match: 8. Germline CDR1 reads LGHDT; CDR2 reads YNNKEL (reference sequence). In nucleotides, the CDR3 is TGTGCCAGCCGGGGGGGGAGGGAGTACCAAGAGACCCAGTACTTC. As protein: CASRGGREYQETQYF.

The chain employs TRBV5-1 and TRBJ1-2; possibly TRBD1 for D (6 bases). This CDR3 comprises 13 residues. V was shortened by 0 bases and J by 8 bases, with 11 bases between the two germline ends. Germline V gives CDR1 SGHRS, CDR2 YFSETQ. The CDR3 loop reads CASSLDRAWGYTF. The DNA of the CDR3 is TGCGCCAGCAGCTTGGACAGGGCCTGGGGCTACACCTTC.

The V call is TRBV9, the J call TRBJ2-3; D ambiguous. CDR1 is SGDLS and CDR2 is YYNGEE in the germline V gene. The ends were cut back, 4 bases at V and 2 bases at J, with 2 bases in the middle. The CDR3 runs 11 residues. As DNA, the CDR3 is TGTGCCAGCAGCCACACAGATACGCAGTATTTT. Its translation is CASSHTDTQYF.

This chain links TRBV29-1 with TRBJ2-2, with TRBD1 identical over 10 bases. Per germline, CDR1 SQVTM and CDR2 ANQGSEA. CDR3 length equals 17 residues. Unmatched junction bases numbered 9, after V lost 4 bases and J lost 1 base. The CDR3 loop reads CSVGDRGISRNTGELFF. The CDR3, as DNA: TGCAGCGTTGGGGACAGGGGAATCTCAAGGAACACCGGGGAGCTGTTTTTT.

V usage is TRBV5-1 and J usage is TRBJ1-1; D perhaps matches TRBD1 (5 bases). V lost 0 bases and J lost 3, with 15 bases in between. CDR1 and CDR2 from the germline V gene are SGHRS and YFSETQ. CDR3 length equals 16 residues. The CDR3 coding sequence is TGCGCCAGCAGCTTGGCCTATCGGGGGAGGTACACTGAAGCTTTCTTT. This encodes CASSLAYRGRYTEAFF.

This rearrangement joins TRBV5-1 to TRBJ2-2, with D possibly TRBD1 on 5 matching bases. The V gene's germline CDR1 is SGHRS and CDR2 YFSETQ. This CDR3 is 15 amino acids long. Trimming shortened V by 1 base and J by 4 bases, and 11 bases separated the two germline ends. Here the CDR3 reads CASSLSRVTTGELFF. The CDR3 nucleotides read TGCGCCAGCAGCTTGTCCAGGGTAACCACCGGGGAGCTGTTTTTT.

The genes are TRBV7-2 and TRBJ2-4; 7 bases are shared with TRBD1. CDR3 length: 16 amino acids. The germline V gene encodes CDR1 SGHTA and CDR2 FQGNSA. V lost 5 bases to trimming and J lost 4 bases; unmatched junction nucleotides: 11. Here the CDR3 reads CASSSYRGPLKNIQYF. Here the CDR3 DNA reads TGTGCCAGCAGCAGTTACAGGGGCCCCTTGAAAAACATTCAGTACTTC.

The rearrangement uses TRBV5-6 and TRBJ1-2; the D gene is possibly TRBD1 (5 bases). Between the trimmed V and J ends, which lost 3 bases and 2 bases, there was a span of 11 bases. The CDR3 is 14 amino acids. Germline-derived CDR1 and CDR2 are SGHDT and YYEEEE. In DNA form, the CDR3 reads TGTGCCAGCAGCTCGGGACTCCTGAACTATGGCTACACCTTC. It specifies CASSSGLLNYGYTF. Based on the CDR3 plus reference TRBV5-6 and TRBJ1-2, the full variable domain is DAGVTQSPTHLIKTRGQQVTLRCSPKSGHDTVSWYQQALGQGPQFIFQYYEEEERQRGNFPDRFSGHQFPNYSSELNVNALLLGDSALYLCASSSGLLNYGYTFGSGTRLTVV.

Comment on this clone: One end of the junction fails to match germline, which may point to a read error. This sample includes further DNA sequences coding for the same CDR3. This sequence joins TRBV13 and TRBJ1-2; D not certain. CDR1 and CDR2 from the germline V gene are PRHDT and FYEKMQ (reference sequence). This CDR3 has 12 amino acids. The CDR3: CASSLGPDGYTF. Here the CDR3 DNA reads TGTGCCAGCAGCCTAGGCCCCGATGGCTACACCTTC.

This chain connects TRBV5-6 to TRBJ1-1; D possibly corresponds to TRBD1 (5 bases). Between the trimmed V and J ends, which lost 4 bases and 0 bases, there was a span of 22 bases. Germline-derived CDR1 and CDR2 are SGHDT and YYEEEE. The CDR3 loop spans 18 amino acids. The CDR3 sequence is CASSLEGRVRFLNTEAFF. As DNA, the CDR3 is TGTGCCAGCAGCCTGGAGGGCAGGGTCAGGTTCCTGAACACTGAAGCTTTCTTT.

The V gene is TRBV30, the J gene TRBJ2-3; maybe TRBD2 (6 bases). V was trimmed by 5 bases and J by 0 bases, leaving 9 bases between them. The germline gives CDR1 GTSNPN, CDR2 SVGIG (reference sequence). The CDR3 runs to 13 residues. CDR3 protein: CAWGAGSTDTQYF. In DNA form, the CDR3 reads TGTGCCTGGGGGGCGGGAAGCACAGATACGCAGTATTTT. The whole variable domain, filled in from reference TRBV30 and TRBJ2-3, reads SQTIHQWPATLVQPVGSPLSLECTVEGTSNPNLYWYRQAAGRGLQLLFYSVGIGQISSEVPQNLSASRPQDRQFILSSKKLLLSDSGFYLCAWGAGSTDTQYFGPGTRLTVL.

This clone has more than one count but fewer than ten. The V gene is TRBV6-2 or TRBV6-3, the J gene TRBJ2-3; 7 bases fit TRBD1. CDR3 length equals 14 residues. The germline CDR1 and CDR2 sequences are MNHEY and SVGEGT. Trimming removed 1 base from V and 8 bases from J; junction bases left unmatched: 6. CDR3 nucleotides: TGTGCCAGCAGTTACTACAGGGGAAGAGGTACGCAGTATTTT. Encoded protein: CASSYYRGRGTQYF.

The chain is built from TRBV7-2 and TRBJ1-1; D not certain. The CDR3 length is 15 residues. Germline V gene sequence: CDR1 SGHTA, CDR2 FQGNSA. The V and J ends lost 3 bases and 0 bases respectively, with 11 bases between them. DNA for the CDR3: TGTGCCAGCAGCTTGTTTGGCCAGTTGAACACTGAAGCTTTCTTT. It specifies CASSLFGQLNTEAFF.

The chain has TRBV9 and TRBJ1-2; maybe TRBD1 (5 bases). Germline CDR1 reads SGDLS; CDR2 reads YYNGEE. This CDR3 has 14 residues. V was trimmed by 1 base and J by 3 bases, leaving 10 bases between them. The DNA of the CDR3 is TGTGCCAGCAGCGTAAATACGGGGGACTATGGCTACACCTTC. This gives the protein CASSVNTGDYGYTF.

This clone was seen a handful of times. V gene TRBV16 combines with J gene TRBJ1-6; 7 nucleotides align to TRBD1. Trimming cost V 2 bases and J 8 bases; bases outside gene matches: 6. The germline gives CDR1 KGHSY, CDR2 FQNENV. The CDR3 is 15 residues long. This chain's CDR3 is CASSQRGQWDSPLHF. As DNA, the CDR3 is TGTGCCAGCAGCCAAAGGGGACAGTGGGATTCACCCCTCCACTTT.

The chain employs TRBV3-1 (or the pseudogene TRBV3-2) and TRBJ2-7; D unresolved. Germline V gene data show CDR1 as LGHDT and CDR2 as YNNKEL (reference sequence). V lost 4 bases and J 3 bases, leaving 19 bases between the germline ends. This CDR3 is built from 16 residues. This CDR3 reads CASSRRLWAQIYEQYV. CDR3 sequence (DNA): TGTGCCAGCAGCCGAAGGCTGTGGGCACAGATCTACGAGCAGTACGTC.

The chain uses TRBV2 and TRBJ2-7; 12 bases fit TRBD2. Germline trimming cut 8 bases from V and 5 bases from J; bases unmatched to any gene: 13. Germline V gene lookup returns CDR1 SNHLY and CDR2 FYNNEI. The CDR3 is 16 amino acids. The CDR3 reads CASSKASGRAQDEQYV. The CDR3 DNA reads TGTGCCAGCTCAAAAGCTAGCGGGAGGGCCCAGGACGAGCAGTACGTC.

This clone was observed a few times. V usage is TRBV4-3 and J usage is TRBJ1-3; D call uncertain. The CDR3 contains 15 residues. V lost 1 base, J lost 4 bases, and 11 bases lay in between. Germline assignment: CDR1 LGHNA and CDR2 YSLEER. The CDR3 sequence is CASSQASGLGNTIYF. CDR3 bases: TGCGCCAGCAGCCAAGCATCCGGTTTGGGAAACACCATATATTTT.

This chain links TRBV7-9 with TRBJ1-1, with 9 nucleotides matching TRBD1. V shed 5 bases and J 11 bases; nucleotides not matched to a gene: 3. CDR3 length: 11 residues. Germline CDR1 SEHNR, CDR2 FQNEAQ (reference sequence). CDR3 sequence: CASSPTGGAFF. CDR3 sequence (DNA): TGTGCCAGCAGCCCTACAGGGGGCGCTTTCTTT.

V gene TRBV4-1 combines with J gene TRBJ1-5; 9 bases align to TRBD1. The ends lost 4 bases at V and 4 bases at J; junction bases unmatched: 5. This CDR3 is built from 15 residues. CDR1 is MGHRA, CDR2 YSYEKL, per germline. The CDR3 coding sequence is TGCGCCAGCAGCCCTTGGACAGGGGATAATCAGCCCCAGCATTTT. This sequence encodes CASSPWTGDNQPQHF.

The chain recombines TRBV24-1 with TRBJ2-7; 7 bases agree with TRBD2. V was pared by 3 bases and J by 3 bases, with 4 bases of the junction left unmatched. Per the germline V gene, CDR1 is KGHDR and CDR2 is SFDVKD. The CDR3 has 14 residues. The CDR3 protein is CATSDTSERYEQYV. In DNA, the CDR3 is TGTGCCACCAGTGATACTAGCGAACGCTACGAGCAGTACGTC.

This chain connects TRBV5-4 to TRBJ1-4; D call uncertain. V was clipped by 3 bases and J by 5 bases, with 14 bases between them. CDR3 length equals 15 residues. Per the germline V gene, CDR1 is SGHNT and CDR2 is YYREEE (reference sequence). The CDR3 sequence is CASSYGGSGNEKLFF. The DNA for the CDR3 is TGTGCCAGCAGCTACGGTGGGTCGGGAAATGAAAAACTGTTTTTT.

This chain links TRBV6-4 with TRBJ2-4, with no clear D. The V end lost 1 base, the J end lost 1 base, and 11 bases lay between the germline ends. This CDR3 has 16 residues. CDR1 is MRHNA, CDR2 SNTAGT, per germline. CDR3 amino acids: CASSDFNSSAKNIQYF. The CDR3 nucleotides read TGTGCCAGCAGTGACTTTAACAGTTCGGCCAAAAACATTCAGTACTTC.

The table lists this clone with a count of one. The CDR3 sequence: CASGRTSYEQYV. For the CDR3, the DNA is TGTGCCAGCGGCAGGACTAGCTACGAGCAGTACGTC. The chain joins TRBV21-1 to TRBJ2-7; the table's D call TRBD2 went unverified against the DNA. TRBV21-1 is described as a pseudogene. This CDR3 contains 12 residues.

This clone was counted a single time. This chain links TRBV9 with TRBJ1-2; no clear D gene. This CDR3 region has 14 residues. The germline V and J ends were trimmed by 5 bases and 2 bases, with 13 bases remaining between them. CDR1 is SGDLS, CDR2 YYNGEE, per germline. In DNA form, the CDR3 reads TGTGCCAGCAGAGCCGACAAGGTAAACTATGGCTACACCTTC. As protein: CASRADKVNYGYTF. Combining the CDR3 with reference TRBV9 and TRBJ1-2 gives the whole variable domain DSGVTQTPKHLITATGQRVTLRCSPRSGDLSVYWYQQSLDQGLQFLIQYYNGEERAKGNILERFSAQQFPDLHSELNLSSLELGDSALYFCASRADKVNYGYTFGSGTRLTVV.

V gene TRBV4-2 combines with J gene TRBJ2-1; TRBD2 aligns across 11 bases. Germline values: CDR1 LGHNA, CDR2 YNFKEQ. The CDR3 consists of 21 residues. V lost 0 bases to trimming and J lost 1 base; unmatched junction nucleotides: 14. The CDR3 DNA reads as TGTGCCAGCAGCCAAGAGGGAAACGGGCTAGCGGGAGGAATATCCTACAATGAGCAGTTCTTC. Protein product: CASSQEGNGLAGGISYNEQFF.

This chain connects TRBV6-6 to TRBJ1-1; no clear D gene. The germline gives CDR1 MNHNY, CDR2 SVGAGI (reference sequence). V was clipped by 0 bases and J by 3 bases, with 8 bases between them. The CDR3 has 14 residues. CDR3 nucleotide sequence: TGTGCCAGCAGTTACTCGTCGCCAGACACTGAAGCTTTCTTT. Protein: CASSYSSPDTEAFF.